Shown below are 7 T cell receptor beta chains from a single sample sequenced in a study of post-analysis software for immune sequencing data. Study observations and caveats: TRBV segments more frequent in patients than in controls numbered five and included TRBV5-6, TRBV5-1 and TRBV20-1.

Built from TCR beta cDNA, the libraries had unique molecular identifiers in them. TCRdb reprocessed the PCR reads with MiXCR, giving one entry per CDR3 protein. This sample yields hundreds of thousands of distinct CDR3 sequences, of which less than 45% are seen a single time; around 10% belongs to the top ten. Their cognate antigens are unknown. The specimen was blood. These receptors all come from a girl aged 10-17 years with multiple sclerosis.

J is TRBJ1-1 and V is TRBV20-1, with D maybe TRBD1 (5 bases). This CDR3 has 13 residues. The V gene's germline CDR1 is DFQATT and CDR2 SNEGSKA (reference sequence). Written as DNA, the CDR3 is TGCAGCGCGTTGGGACCTCTGAACACTGAAGCTTTCTTT. It translates to CSALGPLNTEAFF.

This clonotype occurred a few times. The chain has TRBV29-1 and TRBJ2-7; no clear D. Trimming took off 0 bases at V and 5 bases at J, with 8 bases between the two ends. This CDR3 has 12 amino acids. Germline V gene lookup returns CDR1 SQVTM and CDR2 ANQGSEA. CDR3 sequence reads: CSVEDLSNEQYF. The CDR3 DNA is TGCAGCGTTGAAGATTTGAGTAACGAGCAGTACTTC.

This clonotype has a handful of counts. The gene calls are TRBV12-3 or TRBV12-4 and TRBJ1-5; D perhaps matches TRBD1 (5 bases). The V and J ends lost 3 bases and 4 bases respectively, with 10 bases between them. There are 14 residues in the CDR3. The CDR3 loop is CASSFRGGNQPQHF. The CDR3 coding sequence is TGTGCCAGCAGTTTTCGTGGGGGAAATCAGCCCCAGCATTTT.

Points on this clonotype: A much larger clone is a single base away; this may be a read error. This chain connects TRBV14 to TRBJ2-1, with a tentative D call TRBD2 (6 bases). Germline CDR1 is SGHDN and CDR2 is FVKESK. The CDR3 has 16 residues. Trimming left V 5 bases short and J 3 bases short, with 17 bases between. The CDR3 region has the DNA TGTGCCAGCAGCGCGGGATTAGGAAACATCTACAATGAGCAGTTCTTC. Its protein product is CASSAGLGNIYNEQFF.

This clonotype has more than one count but fewer than ten. The chain has TRBV5-1 and TRBJ2-3, with no clear D. Looked up from germline, CDR1 is SGHRS and CDR2 is YFSETQ. The CDR3 extends over 17 amino acids. Between the trimmed V and J ends, which lost 6 bases and 4 bases, there was a span of 24 bases. The CDR3 here is CASIPLRTNTGADTQYF. In nucleotides, the CDR3 is TGCGCCAGCATACCTCTCCGGACCAACACGGGTGCAGATACGCAGTATTTT.

Many counts were recorded for this clonotype. CDR3: CAISENYEQYF. DNA for the CDR3: TGTGCCATCAGTGAAAACTACGAGCAGTACTTC. The V call is TRBV10-3, the J call TRBJ2-7, with D unresolved. Germline CDR1 reads ENHRY; CDR2 reads SYGVKD. There are 11 residues in the CDR3. Trimming shortened V by 3 bases and J by 3 bases, and 3 bases separated the two germline ends.

The chain carries TRBV7-3 and TRBJ1-5; D not resolved. V was clipped by 5 bases and J by 6 bases, with 11 bases between them. The CDR3 spans 13 residues. Germline CDR1 SGHTA, CDR2 FQGTGA. The CDR3 DNA sequence: TGTGCCAGCAGCCTAGGTTCCTCTCAGCCCCAGCATTTT. It encodes CASSLGSSQPQHF.